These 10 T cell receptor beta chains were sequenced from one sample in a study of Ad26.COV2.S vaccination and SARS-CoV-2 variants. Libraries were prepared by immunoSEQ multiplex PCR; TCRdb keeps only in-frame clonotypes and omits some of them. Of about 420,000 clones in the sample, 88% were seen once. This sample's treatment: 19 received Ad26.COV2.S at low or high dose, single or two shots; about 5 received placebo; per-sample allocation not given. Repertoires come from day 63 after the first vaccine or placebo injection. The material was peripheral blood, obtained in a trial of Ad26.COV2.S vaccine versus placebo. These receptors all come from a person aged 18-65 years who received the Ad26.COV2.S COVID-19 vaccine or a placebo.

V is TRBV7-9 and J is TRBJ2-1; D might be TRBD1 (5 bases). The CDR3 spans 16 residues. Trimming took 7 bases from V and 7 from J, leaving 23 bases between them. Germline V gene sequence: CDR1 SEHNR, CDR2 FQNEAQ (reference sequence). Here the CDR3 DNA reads TGTGCCAGCAAGTACGCCACAGGATCCCCAGCGAATGAGCAGTTCTTC. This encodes CASKYATGSPANEQFF.

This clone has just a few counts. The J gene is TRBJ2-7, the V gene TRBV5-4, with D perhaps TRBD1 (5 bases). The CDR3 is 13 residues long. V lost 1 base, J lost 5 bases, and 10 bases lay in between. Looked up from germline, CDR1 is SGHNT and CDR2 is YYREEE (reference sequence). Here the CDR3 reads CASSLQGPNEQYF. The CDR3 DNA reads TGTGCCAGCAGCTTGCAGGGTCCCAACGAGCAGTACTTC. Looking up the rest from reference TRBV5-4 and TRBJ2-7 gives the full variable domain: ETGVTQSPTHLIKTRGQQVTLRCSSQSGHNTVSWYQQALGQGPQFIFQYYREEENGRGNFPPRFSGLQFPNYSSELNVNALELDDSALYLCASSLQGPNEQYFGPGTRLTVT.

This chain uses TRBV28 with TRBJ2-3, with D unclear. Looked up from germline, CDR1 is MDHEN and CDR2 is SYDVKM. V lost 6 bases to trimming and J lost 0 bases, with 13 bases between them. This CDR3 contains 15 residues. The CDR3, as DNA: TGTGCCAGCAGCGAAGCGCTGGGGAGCACAGATACGCAGTATTTT. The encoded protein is CASSEALGSTDTQYF.

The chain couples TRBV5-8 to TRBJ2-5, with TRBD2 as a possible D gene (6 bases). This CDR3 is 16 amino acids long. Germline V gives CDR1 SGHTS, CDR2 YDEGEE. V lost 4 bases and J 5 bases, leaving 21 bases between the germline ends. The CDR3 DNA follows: TGTGCCAGCAGCGCCCCCAGGAGGGAAAGACTGGAGACCCAGTACTTC. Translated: CASSAPRRERLETQYF.

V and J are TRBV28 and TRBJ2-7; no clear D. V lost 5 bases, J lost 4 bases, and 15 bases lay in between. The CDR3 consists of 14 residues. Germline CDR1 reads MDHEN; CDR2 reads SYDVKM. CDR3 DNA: TGTGCCAGCAGTCGGTTTGGAGTACCTTACGAGCAGTACTTC. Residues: CASSRFGVPYEQYF.

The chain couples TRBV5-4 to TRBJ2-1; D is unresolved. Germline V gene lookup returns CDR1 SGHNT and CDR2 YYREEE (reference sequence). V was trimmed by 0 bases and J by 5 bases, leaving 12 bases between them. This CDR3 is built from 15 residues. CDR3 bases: TGTGCCAGCAGCTTGGGGGCCCCAGTGGACAATGAGCAGTTCTTC. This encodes CASSLGAPVDNEQFF.

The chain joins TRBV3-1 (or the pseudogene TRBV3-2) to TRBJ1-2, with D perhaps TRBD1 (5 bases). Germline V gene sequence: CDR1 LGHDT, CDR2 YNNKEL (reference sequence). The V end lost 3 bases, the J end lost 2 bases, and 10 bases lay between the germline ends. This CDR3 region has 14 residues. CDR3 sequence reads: CASSQDHRNYGYTF. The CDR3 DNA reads TGTGCCAGCAGCCAGGACCACAGGAACTATGGCTACACCTTC.

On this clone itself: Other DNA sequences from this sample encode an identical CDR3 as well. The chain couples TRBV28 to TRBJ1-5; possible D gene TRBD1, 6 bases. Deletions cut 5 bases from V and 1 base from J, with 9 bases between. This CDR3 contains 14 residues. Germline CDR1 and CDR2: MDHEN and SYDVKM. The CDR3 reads CASSRTDSNQPQHF. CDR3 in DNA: TGTGCCAGCAGTCGGACAGACAGCAATCAGCCCCAGCATTTT.

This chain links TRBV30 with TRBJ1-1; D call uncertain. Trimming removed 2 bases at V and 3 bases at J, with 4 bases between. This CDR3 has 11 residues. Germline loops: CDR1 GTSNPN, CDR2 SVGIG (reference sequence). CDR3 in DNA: TGTGCCTGGAGTCGGGACACTGAAGCTTTCTTT. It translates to CAWSRDTEAFF.

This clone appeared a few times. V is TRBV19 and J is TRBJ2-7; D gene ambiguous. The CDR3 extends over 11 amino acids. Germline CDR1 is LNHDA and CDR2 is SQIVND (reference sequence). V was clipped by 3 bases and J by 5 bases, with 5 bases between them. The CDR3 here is CASSIRDEQYF. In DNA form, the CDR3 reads TGTGCCAGTAGTATCCGGGACGAGCAGTACTTC.